The 10 T cell receptor beta chains below were found in one sample sequenced in a study of T cell changes during pregnancy in multiple sclerosis. Assay used: immunoSEQ multiplex PCR; TCRdb lists only in-frame clones, some missing. The data hold 45,000 to 60,000 clones, with more than 90% observed a single time. Sample: CD8+ T cells from peripheral blood mononuclear cells, taken before pregnancy. Receptors originate from a female donor with multiple sclerosis, enrolled in a pregnancy study.

The J gene is TRBJ2-2, the V gene TRBV19; tentative D call: TRBD1 (5 bases). The CDR3 spans 14 residues. Trimming pared 5 bases from V and 4 bases from J, leaving 11 bases between. CDR1 is LNHDA and CDR2 is SQIVND in the germline V gene (reference sequence). This CDR3 reads CASSEQGFTGELFF. The CDR3 DNA reads TGTGCCAGTAGTGAGCAGGGTTTCACCGGGGAGCTGTTTTTT.

This chain joins TRBV4-3 and TRBJ1-2; D uncertain. The ends were cut back, 0 bases at V and 2 bases at J, with 10 bases in the middle. The CDR3 sequence is 15 residues long. CDR1 and CDR2 from the germline V gene are LGHNA and YSLEER. Here the CDR3 DNA reads TGCGCCAGCAGCCAAGATTGGAGGGCCAACTATGGCTACACCTTC. Amino acid sequence: CASSQDWRANYGYTF.

The chain couples TRBV7-9 to TRBJ1-2; 7 bases are shared with TRBD1. This CDR3 spans 15 amino acids. CDR1 is SEHNR and CDR2 is FQNEAQ in the germline V gene (reference sequence). V gave up 4 bases and J gave up 2 bases; unmatched junction bases: 7. The CDR3 nucleotides read TGTGCCAGCAGCTCCCCTCTACAGGGGAACTATGGCTACACCTTC. It encodes CASSSPLQGNYGYTF.

The chain is built from TRBV9 and TRBJ2-5, with 12 nucleotides matching TRBD2. There are 15 residues in the CDR3. CDR1 and CDR2 from the germline V gene are SGDLS and YYNGEE. With V trimmed by 6 bases and J by 5 bases, 8 bases remained unmatched. The CDR3, as DNA: TGTGCCAGCACCGCTAGCGGGGGGGCCGGGGAGACCCAGTACTTC. Protein: CASTASGGAGETQYF.

This clone occurred a few times. The junction shows a germline mismatch at one end, possibly a read error. The rearrangement joins TRBV4-2 to TRBJ2-3; 7 bases line up with TRBD2. Germline V gene lookup returns CDR1 LGHNA and CDR2 YNFKEQ. This CDR3 is 18 amino acids long. The CDR3 loop is CASSQDPWPSGGTDTQYF. The CDR3 DNA reads as TGTGCCAGCAGCCAAGATCCTTGGCCTAGCGGAGGCACCGATACGCAGTATTTT.

The chain couples TRBV29-1 to TRBJ1-2, with TRBD1 as a possible D gene (5 bases). V gave up 3 bases and J gave up 6 bases, with 17 bases separating them. This CDR3 has 14 amino acids. Germline V gene lookup returns CDR1 SQVTM and CDR2 ANQGSEA. CDR3 in DNA: TGCAGCGTTGAGGGGAGGGGCCCGCTCCATGGCTACACCTTC. This translates into CSVEGRGPLHGYTF.

The rearrangement joins TRBV10-3 to TRBJ2-3; 8 bases line up with TRBD2. The V gene's germline CDR1 is ENHRY and CDR2 SYGVKD. J was trimmed by 2 bases and V by 10 bases; bases with no gene match: 23. CDR3 length equals 19 residues. CDR3 loop: CATRMAGGKGPLNTDTQYF. The CDR3 nucleotides are TGTGCCACCCGAATGGCGGGGGGAAAAGGACCACTCAACACAGATACGCAGTATTTT.

This sequence joins TRBV7-3 and TRBJ2-3; 7 bases line up with TRBD2. Germline lookup yields CDR1 SGHTA and CDR2 FQGTGA. Trimming at V came to 1 base and at J to 0 bases, leaving 1 base not matched to a gene. This CDR3 contains 15 residues. The CDR3 region is CASSLSGGSTDTQYF. In DNA form, the CDR3 reads TGTGCCAGCAGCTTAAGCGGGGGAAGCACAGATACGCAGTATTTT.

The chain couples TRBV18 to TRBJ2-1; tentatively, D is TRBD2 (6 bases). The V gene lost 1 base and the J gene lost 2 bases, with 9 bases spanning the gap. The germline V gene encodes CDR1 KGHSH and CDR2 LQKENI. This CDR3 spans 15 amino acids. This CDR3 is CASSPLAATYNEQFF. As DNA, the CDR3 is TGTGCCAGCTCACCACTAGCGGCCACCTACAATGAGCAGTTCTTC.

The chain has TRBV9 and TRBJ2-3; 8 nucleotides agree with TRBD2. The CDR3 consists of 16 residues. Unmatched junction bases numbered 9, after V lost 4 bases and J lost 2 bases. From germline, CDR1 is SGDLS and CDR2 YYNGEE. The chain's CDR3 is CASSNNPAGVTDTQYF. CDR3 in DNA: TGTGCCAGCAGCAACAACCCAGCGGGAGTCACAGATACGCAGTATTTT.